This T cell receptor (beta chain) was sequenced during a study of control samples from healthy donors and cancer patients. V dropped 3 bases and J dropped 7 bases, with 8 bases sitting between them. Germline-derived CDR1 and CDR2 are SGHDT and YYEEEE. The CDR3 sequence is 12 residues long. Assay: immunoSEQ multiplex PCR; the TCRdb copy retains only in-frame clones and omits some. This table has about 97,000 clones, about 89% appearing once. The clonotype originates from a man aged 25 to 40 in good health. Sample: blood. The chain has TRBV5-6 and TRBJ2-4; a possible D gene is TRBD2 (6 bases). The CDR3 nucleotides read TGTGCCAGCAGCTCGGGAGACAACATTCAGTACTTC. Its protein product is CASSSGDNIQYF.